These T cell receptor beta chains were read from a single sample in a study of identical twins. TCRdb ran MiXCR on the 5' RACE reads and lists one entry per CDR3 protein. The repertoire holds 690,000 or so distinct CDR3 sequences, with 8.5% to 9% as singletons. These data were also filed under a second study, of yellow fever vaccine responses in identical twins.

Sequencing was performed on PBMCs. These receptors all stem from a woman between 18 and 30 years old in good health. Each CDR3 is given with its conserved first and last residue. D genes are given only for firm matches. Clone size is shown for a subset of rows, as once, few, many or a class of expanded clone.

>many|TRBJ2-5|.|TRBV18
TGTGCCAGCTCACCAGGAGTTGGGAACCCCCAAGAGACCCAGTACTTC
CASSPGVGNPQETQYF
>few|TRBJ2-1|.|TRBV7-2
TGTGCCAGCGACCCCTTGCGCGGGCGTGAGCAGTTCTTC
CASDPLRGREQFF
>few|TRBJ2-3|.|TRBV20-1
TGCAGTGCGGATTCTCCTAACACAGATACGCAGTATTTT
CSADSPNTDTQYF
>few|TRBJ2-5|.|TRBV7-9
TGTGCCAGCAGCTCCCCTGGGCCCGAGTCCGAGACCCAGTACTTC
CASSSPGPESETQYF
>few|TRBJ1-6|.|TRBV28
TGTGCCAGCAGTTTAGGGGGCAGGGTCGGTAATTCACCCCTCCACTTT
CASSLGGRVGNSPLHF
>.|TRBJ1-4|.|TRBV4-3
TGCGCCAGCAGCCAAGACCCAATACCGGGACCACCTAATGAAAAACTGTTTTTT
CASSQDPIPGPPNEKLFF
>many|TRBJ1-1|.|TRBV5-6
TGTGCCAGCAGCTTGGGGCCCCGCAACACTGAAGCTTTCTTT
CASSLGPRNTEAFF
>few|TRBJ1-2|.|TRBV6-6
TGTGCCAGCAGTTCTACGGAGGATGGCTACACCTTC
CASSSTEDGYTF
>.|TRBJ2-7|.|TRBV15
TGTGCCACCAGCAGAGTTTTTCCGGGACTGAACTACGAGCAGTACTTC
CATSRVFPGLNYEQYF
>few|TRBJ2-1|.|TRBV18
TGTGCCAGCTCACCAAGAGAAGCGCAGTTCTTC
CASSPREAQFF
>.|TRBJ2-2|TRBD1|TRBV29-1
TGCAGCGTTGGGGGACAGGGGACTACGAACACCGGGGAGCTGTTTTTT
CSVGGQGTTNTGELFF
>.|TRBJ2-3|.|TRBV6-5
TGTGCCAGCAGTTACCGGGCGGGGAACACAGATACGCAGTATTTT
CASSYRAGNTDTQYF
>many|TRBJ2-3|.|TRBV5-8
TGTGCCAGCAGCTACACAGGTAGCACAGATACGCAGTATTTT
CASSYTGSTDTQYF
>few|TRBJ2-5|.|TRBV29-1
TGCAGCGTTTTAGGGGGGTTCGGGGGCGAAGGAGAGACCCAGTACTTC
CSVLGGFGGEGETQYF
>.|TRBJ2-5|.|TRBV7-2
TGTGCCAGCAGCCGCGGGGAGGGGGCCCAGGAGACCCAGTACTTC
CASSRGEGAQETQYF
>.|TRBJ2-2|.|TRBV19
TGTGCCAGTAAAGGTCAGGAGAACACCGGGGAGCTGTTTTTT
CASKGQENTGELFF
>few|TRBJ2-5|TRBD1|TRBV10-3
TGTGCCATCAGCTCCGGACAGGAAGAGACCCAGTACTTC
CAISSGQEETQYF
>.|TRBJ2-1|TRBD2|TRBV15
TGTGCCACCAGCCAGCCGGGGACTAGCGGCCGGGTATGGCAGTTCTTC
CATSQPGTSGRVWQFF
>.|TRBJ2-7|.|TRBV7-9
TGTGCCAGCAGCTCAACTATACCTCCCTACGAGCAGTACTTC
CASSSTIPPYEQYF
>.|TRBJ2-1|.|TRBV6-4
TGTGCCAGCAGTAAAAGCGGATACAATGAGCAGTTCTTC
CASSKSGYNEQFF
>.|TRBJ2-7|.|TRBV21-1
TGTGCCAGCAGCACCATAGCGAGAATATACGAGCAGTACTTC
CASSTIARIYEQYF
>few|TRBJ2-7|TRBD1|TRBV18
TGTGCCAGCTCACCGAATAGAGGGGGCAAGGTCGAGCAGTACTTC
CASSPNRGGKVEQYF
>.|TRBJ2-7|TRBD1|TRBV7-8
TGTGCCAGCAGCTCCTTACAGGGGACCCCTTTGATGGAGCAGTACTTC
CASSSLQGTPLMEQYF
>few|TRBJ2-3|TRBD2|TRBV5-1
TGCGCCAGCAGCTGGCGGGGGGTAACAGATACGCAGTATTTT
CASSWRGVTDTQYF
>.|TRBJ2-1|.|TRBV9
TGTGCCAGCAGCGTTGGAAAGGGATCCTACAATGAGCAGTTCTTC
CASSVGKGSYNEQFF
>.|TRBJ2-2|.|TRBV10-1
TGCGCCAGCAGGGCCAGGCTTGGGGGCACCGGGGAGCTGTTTTTT
CASRARLGGTGELFF
>.|TRBJ2-5|.|TRBV10-3
TGTGCCATCAGTGATGGGGACCTAAGCGGAGAGACCCAGTACTTC
CAISDGDLSGETQYF
>few|TRBJ2-7|TRBD1|TRBV30
TGTGCCTGGAGTGGACACAGGGGTCACGAGCAGTACTTC
CAWSGHRGHEQYF
>.|TRBJ1-1|.|TRBV5-1
TGCGCCAGCAGCTTCGCAGGGTTAACTGAAGCTTTCTTT
CASSFAGLTEAFF
>.|TRBJ1-6|TRBD1|TRBV7-2
TGTGCCAGCAGCACGGGACAGGGGGATAATTCACCCCTCCACTTT
CASSTGQGDNSPLHF
>few|TRBJ1-2|.|TRBV3-1
TGTGCCAGCAGCCAGTCAGGGGCACCAGGCTATGGCTACACCTTC
CASSQSGAPGYGYTF
>.|TRBJ2-6|.|TRBV4-3
TGCGCCAGCAGCCAACTGGCGGCTGGGGCCAACGTCCTGACTTTC
CASSQLAAGANVLTF
>few|TRBJ2-7|TRBD1|TRBV7-3
TGTGCCAGCAGCTTAAGAGGGGGCTCCTTTTACGAGCAGTACTTC
CASSLRGGSFYEQYF
>many|TRBJ2-7|TRBD2|TRBV12-3/TRBV12-4
TGTGCCAGCATAAGCACTAGCGGGAGTTCCTACGAGCAGTACTTC
CASISTSGSSYEQYF
>few|TRBJ2-1|TRBD2|TRBV27
TGTGCCAGCAGTTTAAGGGCTAGCGGGGGAGTTTACAATGAGCAGTTCTTC
CASSLRASGGVYNEQFF
>many|TRBJ2-7|TRBD2|TRBV20-1
TGCAGTGCTAGAGAGAGCGGGAGGTCCTCCTACGAGCAGTACTTC
CSARESGRSSYEQYF
>.|TRBJ2-5|.|TRBV15
TGTGCCACCAGCAGAGGTCTAACAGACGCCAAAGAGACCCAGTACTTC
CATSRGLTDAKETQYF
>few|TRBJ2-7|.|TRBV20-1
TGCAGTGCTAGGTCTAGGGGTACGTACGAGCAGTACTTC
CSARSRGTYEQYF
>.|TRBJ2-2|TRBD1|TRBV11-1
TGTGCCAGCAGCCCCGGGACAGGGCCAATACCGAACACCGGGGAGCTGTTTTTT
CASSPGTGPIPNTGELFF
>few|TRBJ2-1|.|TRBV27
TGTGCCAGCAGTCCCCTTCTCAGACAGGACAATGAGCAGTTCTTC
CASSPLLRQDNEQFF